The entry below describes one T cell receptor (beta chain). Its antigen remains unidentified. The library had UMIs added by 3' ligation of an oligonucleotide to TCR cDNA. The SP2 primer and nested alpha and beta constant region primers amplified ligated cDNA in four rounds. TCRdb passed the 5' RACE reads through MiXCR, listing each CDR3 protein once. This table holds tens of thousands of distinct CDR3 sequences, more than 6% found once. There are 10 residues in the CDR3. From germline, CDR1 is SQVTM and CDR2 ANQGSEA. V was shortened by 5 bases and J by 3 bases, with 1 base between the two germline ends. This record comes from a study of naive and memory T cell subsets. Overall study findings and caveats: The RNA method is potentially sensitive to activation and differentiation changes.

This clonotype originated in a female donor in good health. The rearrangement joins TRBV29-1 to TRBJ2-2; D not resolved. The CDR3 sequence: CSVHTGELFF. In nucleotides, the CDR3 is TGCAGCGTTCACACCGGGGAGCTGTTTTTT.